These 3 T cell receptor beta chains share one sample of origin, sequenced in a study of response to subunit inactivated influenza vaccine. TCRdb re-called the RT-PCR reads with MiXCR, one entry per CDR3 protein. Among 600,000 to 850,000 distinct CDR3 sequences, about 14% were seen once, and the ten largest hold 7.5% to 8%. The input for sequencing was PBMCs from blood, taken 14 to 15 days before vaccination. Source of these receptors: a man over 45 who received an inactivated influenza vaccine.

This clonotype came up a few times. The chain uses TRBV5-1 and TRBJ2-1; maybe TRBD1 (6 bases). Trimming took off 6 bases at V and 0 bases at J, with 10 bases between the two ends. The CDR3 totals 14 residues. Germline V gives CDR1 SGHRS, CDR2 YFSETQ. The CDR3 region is CASKGESSYNEQFF. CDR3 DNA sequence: TGCGCCAGCAAGGGGGAGAGCTCCTACAATGAGCAGTTCTTC. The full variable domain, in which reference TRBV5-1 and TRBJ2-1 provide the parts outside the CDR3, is KAGVTQTPRYLIKTRGQQVTLSCSPISGHRSVSWYQQTPGQGLQFLFEYFSETQRNKGNFPGRFSGRQFSNSRSEMNVSTLELGDSALYLCASKGESSYNEQFFGPGTRLTVL.

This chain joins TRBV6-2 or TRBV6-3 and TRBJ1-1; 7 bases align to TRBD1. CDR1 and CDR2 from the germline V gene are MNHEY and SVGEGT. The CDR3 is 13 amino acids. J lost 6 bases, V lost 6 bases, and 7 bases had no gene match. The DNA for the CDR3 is TGTGCCAGCAGGAATAGGGACAGTCCTGAAGCTTTCTTT. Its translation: CASRNRDSPEAFF.

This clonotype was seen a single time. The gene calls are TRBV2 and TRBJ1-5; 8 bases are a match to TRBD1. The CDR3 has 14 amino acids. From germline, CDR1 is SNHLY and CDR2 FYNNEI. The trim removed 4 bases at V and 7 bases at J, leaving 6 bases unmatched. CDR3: CASSGTGSPQPQHF. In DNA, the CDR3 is TGTGCCAGCAGTGGGACAGGGTCCCCCCAGCCCCAGCATTTT. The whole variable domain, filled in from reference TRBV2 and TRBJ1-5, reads EPEVTQTPSHQVTQMGQEVILRCVPISNHLYFYWYRQILGQKVEFLVSFYNNEISEKSEIFDDQFSVERPDGSNFTLKIRSTKLEDSAMYFCASSGTGSPQPQHFGDGTRLSIL.